A selection of T cell receptor beta chains follows, all from one sample in a study of blood T cell repertoires in COVID-19. Assay: immunoSEQ multiplex PCR; the TCRdb copy retains only in-frame clones and omits some. The sample lists more than 200,000 clones; roughly 80% were seen once. Sequencing input: peripheral blood. Receptors were obtained from a woman of 80 years or more with active or convalescent COVID-19. CDR3s include the opening cysteine and the closing phenylalanine or tryptophan. Fields, in order: D gene, clone size, J gene, V gene, CDR3 DNA, CDR3 protein. A D gene is named only where the DNA matches it firmly. Some rows mark clone size as missing; the rest say once, few, many or name a class of expanded clone.

D: TRBD1; size: NA; J: TRBJ1-5; V: TRBV19; DNA: TGTGCCAGTAGTATTGACAGGGGGTACGGTCAGCCCCAGCATTTT; CDR3: CASSIDRGYGQPQHF
D: NA; size: NA; J: TRBJ2-1; V: TRBV2; DNA: TGTGCCAGCAGTGAAGTCAGGACAGTGAGCTCCTACAATGAGCAGTTCTTC; CDR3: CASSEVRTVSSYNEQFF
D: NA; size: NA; J: TRBJ1-3; V: TRBV6-4; DNA: TGTGCCAGCGTTCTTTCCTGCTCTGGAAACACCATATATTTT; CDR3: CASVLSCSGNTIYF
D: NA; size: NA; J: TRBJ1-6; V: TRBV3-1/TRBV3-2; DNA: TGTGCCAGCAGCCAAGATCTGAATTCACCCCTCCACTTT; CDR3: CASSQDLNSPLHF
D: NA; size: NA; J: TRBJ1-1; V: TRBV18; DNA: TGTGCCAGCTCACAGACCCCTCAGGACACTGAAGCTTTCTTT; CDR3: CASSQTPQDTEAFF
D: NA; size: once; J: TRBJ1-2; V: TRBV3-1/TRBV3-2; DNA: TGTGCCAGCAGCCAAGATTGGGCCGGCGTTGAGGGCTACACCTTC; CDR3: CASSQDWAGVEGYTF
D: NA; size: NA; J: TRBJ1-1; V: TRBV5-1; DNA: TGCGCCAGCAGCGGAGGGTCCTTAGTGGGTACTGAAGCTTTCTTT; CDR3: CASSGGSLVGTEAFF
D: NA; size: NA; J: TRBJ1-5; V: TRBV28; DNA: TGTGCCAGCAGTCCTGGTTATCCCGACAGCCTCAGCAATCAGCCCCAGCATTTT; CDR3: CASSPGYPDSLSNQPQHF
D: TRBD1; size: NA; J: TRBJ1-4; V: TRBV5-1; DNA: TGCGCCAGCAGCTGGACAGGGGCCAACGAAAAACTGTTTTTT; CDR3: CASSWTGANEKLFF
D: TRBD2; size: NA; J: TRBJ2-3; V: TRBV6-1; DNA: TGTGCCAGCAGTGCCTGGGGGGCTAGCGGGGGGCATATTTCGGATACGCAGTATTTT; CDR3: CASSAWGASGGHISDTQYF
D: TRBD1; size: NA; J: TRBJ1-2; V: TRBV5-1; DNA: TGCGCCAGCAGCTTCGGACAGGGAGGGAACTATGGCTACACCTTC; CDR3: CASSFGQGGNYGYTF
D: NA; size: NA; J: TRBJ1-6; V: TRBV28; DNA: TGTGCCAGCCGACAGCTTAATAATTCACCCCTCCACTTT; CDR3: CASRQLNNSPLHF
D: TRBD1; size: NA; J: TRBJ1-2; V: TRBV10-1; DNA: TGCGCCAGCAGCCAAGACAGGGGAAATGGCTACACCTTC; CDR3: CASSQDRGNGYTF
D: TRBD2; size: NA; J: TRBJ2-2; V: TRBV5-1; DNA: TGCGCCAGCAGCTCCACCATTATAGCGGGAGGCCTCACCGGGGAGCTGTTTTTT; CDR3: CASSSTIIAGGLTGELFF
D: TRBD2; size: NA; J: TRBJ2-7; V: TRBV6-1; DNA: TGTGCCAGCAGTGCCTATAGCGGGGGCCCAACCTACGAGCAGTACTTC; CDR3: CASSAYSGGPTYEQYF
D: NA; size: few; J: TRBJ2-1; V: TRBV7-2; DNA: TGTGCCAGCAGTTTGGGGGGGCCAGGGTACCACAATGAGCAGTTCTTC; CDR3: CASSLGGPGYHNEQFF
D: TRBD1; size: NA; J: TRBJ2-2; V: TRBV28; DNA: TGTGCCATTCTAAGACAGGGTAGCGGGGAGCTGTTTTTT; CDR3: CAILRQGSGELFF
D: TRBD2; size: NA; J: TRBJ2-7; V: TRBV10-2; DNA: TGCGCCAGCAGGGCTACTAGCGGGAGCTCCTACGAGCAGTACTTC; CDR3: CASRATSGSSYEQYF
D: NA; size: NA; J: TRBJ2-5; V: TRBV30; DNA: TGTGCCTGGAGTGTTAATCTGGAGACCCAGTACTTC; CDR3: CAWSVNLETQYF
D: TRBD1; size: NA; J: TRBJ1-1; V: TRBV4-1; DNA: TGCGCCAGCAGCCAAGACGGGACAGGATTGAACACTGAAGCTTTCTTT; CDR3: CASSQDGTGLNTEAFF
D: TRBD2; size: NA; J: TRBJ2-3; V: TRBV5-1; DNA: TGCGCCAGCAGCTTAGGGACTAGCCCCGATACGCAGTATTTT; CDR3: CASSLGTSPDTQYF
D: TRBD1; size: NA; J: TRBJ1-3; V: TRBV7-8; DNA: TGTGCCAGCAGCGCCAGGGGGCTGGCTGGAAACACCATATATTTT; CDR3: CASSARGLAGNTIYF
D: NA; size: NA; J: TRBJ1-5; V: TRBV6-2/TRBV6-3; DNA: TGTGCCAGCAGTTACCCCAGACATAGCAATCAGCCCCAGCATTTT; CDR3: CASSYPRHSNQPQHF
D: TRBD1; size: NA; J: TRBJ1-2; V: TRBV27; DNA: TGTGCCAGCAATCTGAGAGGGACAGGGAAAGTGTTGGGCTACACCTTC; CDR3: CASNLRGTGKVLGYTF
D: NA; size: few; J: TRBJ1-2; V: TRBV6-5; DNA: TGTGCCACCGAGAAGGGGGGGGCGCGAAGCTATGGCTACACCTTC; CDR3: CATEKGGARSYGYTF
D: NA; size: NA; J: TRBJ1-1; V: TRBV27; DNA: TGTGCCAGCAGCCCATACCAGGGTGTCGAAACTGAAGCTTTCTTT; CDR3: CASSPYQGVETEAFF
D: TRBD1; size: few; J: TRBJ2-7; V: TRBV5-1; DNA: TGCGCCAGCAGCCCGGACAGGGTTCGGCAGTACTTC; CDR3: CASSPDRVRQYF
D: TRBD2; size: NA; J: TRBJ2-5; V: TRBV7-9; DNA: TGTGCCAGCAGCCCCGGCGCTAGCGGGAAGTACCAAGAGACCCAGTACTTC; CDR3: CASSPGASGKYQETQYF
D: NA; size: NA; J: TRBJ2-5; V: TRBV12-2; DNA: TGTGCAAGTCGCTTAGAAGCGGGGTGTCAAGAGACCCAGTACTTC; CDR3: CASRLEAGCQETQYF
D: NA; size: NA; J: TRBJ1-6; V: TRBV4-1; DNA: TGCGCCAGCAGCCAAGTACCGGGACTACCCCTCCACTTT; CDR3: CASSQVPGLPLHF
D: NA; size: NA; J: TRBJ2-1; V: TRBV29-1; DNA: TGCAGCGCCCGGCGCGGGATGGGTGGCGCGGGCTACGACAATGAGCAGTTCTTC; CDR3: CSARRGMGGAGYDNEQFF
D: TRBD1; size: NA; J: TRBJ2-6; V: TRBV5-1; DNA: TGCGCCAGCAGCACGGGACAGCCTGGGGCCAACGTCCTGACTTTC; CDR3: CASSTGQPGANVLTF
D: NA; size: NA; J: TRBJ1-6; V: TRBV4-2; DNA: TGTGCCAGCAGCCCGGAGGCCTTAACCCTCCACTTT; CDR3: CASSPEALTLHF
D: TRBD1; size: NA; J: TRBJ1-6; V: TRBV19; DNA: TGTGCCAGTAGTTCCCGGGACAGGGCTTCACCCCTCCACTTT; CDR3: CASSSRDRASPLHF
D: NA; size: NA; J: TRBJ1-6; V: TRBV11-3; DNA: TGTGCCAGCAGCTCAGGGATTAATTCACCCCTCCACTTT; CDR3: CASSSGINSPLHF
D: NA; size: NA; J: TRBJ2-7; V: TRBV5-4; DNA: TGTGCCAGCAGCCGAAGCGGCCTTCGAGGCGAGCAGTACTTC; CDR3: CASSRSGLRGEQYF